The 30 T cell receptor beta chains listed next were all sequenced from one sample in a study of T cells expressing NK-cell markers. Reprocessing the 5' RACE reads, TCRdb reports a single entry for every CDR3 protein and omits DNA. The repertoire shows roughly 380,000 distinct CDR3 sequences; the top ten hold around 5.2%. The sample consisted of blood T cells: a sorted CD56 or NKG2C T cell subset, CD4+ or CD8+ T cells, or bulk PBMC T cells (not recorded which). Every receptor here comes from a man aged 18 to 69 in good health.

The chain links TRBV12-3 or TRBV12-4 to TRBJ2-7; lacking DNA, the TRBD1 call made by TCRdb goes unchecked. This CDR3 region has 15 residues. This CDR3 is CASSFGGGTNYEQYF.

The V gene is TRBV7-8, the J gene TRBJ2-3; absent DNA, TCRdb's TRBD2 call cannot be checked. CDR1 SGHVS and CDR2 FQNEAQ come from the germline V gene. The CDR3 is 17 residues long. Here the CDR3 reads CASSLGTSGGARDTQYF.

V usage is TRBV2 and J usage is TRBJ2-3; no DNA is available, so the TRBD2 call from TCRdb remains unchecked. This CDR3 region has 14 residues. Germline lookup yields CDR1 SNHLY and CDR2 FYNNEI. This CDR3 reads CASKGLGAKDTQYF.

CDR3 loop: CASSRTGANTEAFF. This chain connects TRBV27 to TRBJ1-1; TCRdb picks TRBD1, but there is no DNA to check that call. The CDR3 runs 14 residues. Germline CDR1 is MNHEY and CDR2 is SMNVEV (reference sequence).

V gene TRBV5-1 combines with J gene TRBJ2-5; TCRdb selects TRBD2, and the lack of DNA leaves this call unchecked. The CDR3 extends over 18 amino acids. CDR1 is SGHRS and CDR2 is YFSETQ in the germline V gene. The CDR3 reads CASSSGLAGGVSSETQYF.

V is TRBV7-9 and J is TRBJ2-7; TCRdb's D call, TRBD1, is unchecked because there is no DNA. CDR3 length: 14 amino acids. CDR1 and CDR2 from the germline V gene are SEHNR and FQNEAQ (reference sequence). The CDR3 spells CASSYGSPAYEQYF.

The CDR3 sequence: CSARDVRSGNTIYF. The V call is TRBV20-1, the J call TRBJ1-3. CDR3 length: 14 residues. CDR1 and CDR2 from the germline V gene are DFQATT and SNEGSKA (reference sequence).

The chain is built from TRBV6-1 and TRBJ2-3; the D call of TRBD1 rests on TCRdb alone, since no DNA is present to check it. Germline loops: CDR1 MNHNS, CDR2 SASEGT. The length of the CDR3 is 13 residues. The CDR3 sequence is CASRTSGGDTQYF.

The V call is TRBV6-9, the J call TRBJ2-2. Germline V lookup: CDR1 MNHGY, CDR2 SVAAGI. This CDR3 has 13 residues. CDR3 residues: CANYLCNTGELFF.

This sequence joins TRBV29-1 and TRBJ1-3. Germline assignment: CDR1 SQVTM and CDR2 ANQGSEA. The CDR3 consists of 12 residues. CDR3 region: CSVPGAGNTIYF.

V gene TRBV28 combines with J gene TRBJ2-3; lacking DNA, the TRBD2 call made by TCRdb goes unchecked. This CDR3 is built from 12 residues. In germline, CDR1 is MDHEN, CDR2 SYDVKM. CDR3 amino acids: CATRLAWDTQYF.

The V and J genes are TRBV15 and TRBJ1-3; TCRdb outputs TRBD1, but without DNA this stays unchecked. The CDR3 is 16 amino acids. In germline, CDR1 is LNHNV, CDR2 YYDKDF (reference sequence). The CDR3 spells CATSREGQLSGNTIYF.

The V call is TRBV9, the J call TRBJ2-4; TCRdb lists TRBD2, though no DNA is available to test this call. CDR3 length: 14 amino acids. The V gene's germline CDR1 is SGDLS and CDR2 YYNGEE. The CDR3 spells CASSVEGRRDIQYF.

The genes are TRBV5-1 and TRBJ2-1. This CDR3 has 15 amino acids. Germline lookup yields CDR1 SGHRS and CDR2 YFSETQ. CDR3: CASSSKSAGYNEQFF. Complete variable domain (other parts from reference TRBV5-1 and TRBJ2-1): KAGVTQTPRYLIKTRGQQVTLSCSPISGHRSVSWYQQTPGQGLQFLFEYFSETQRNKGNFPGRFSGRQFSNSRSEMNVSTLELGDSALYLCASSSKSAGYNEQFFGPGTRLTVL.

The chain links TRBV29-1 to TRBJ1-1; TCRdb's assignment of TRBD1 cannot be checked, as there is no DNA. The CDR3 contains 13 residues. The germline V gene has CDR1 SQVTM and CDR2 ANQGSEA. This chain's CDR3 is CSVRQGRNTEAFF.

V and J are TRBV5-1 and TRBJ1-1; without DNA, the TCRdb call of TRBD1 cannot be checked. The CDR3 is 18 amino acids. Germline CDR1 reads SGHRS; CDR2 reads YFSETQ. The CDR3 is CASSPGTGGVSMNTEAFF.

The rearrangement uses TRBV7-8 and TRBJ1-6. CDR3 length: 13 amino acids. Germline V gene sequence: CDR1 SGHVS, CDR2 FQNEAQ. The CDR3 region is CASSRVNNSPLHF.

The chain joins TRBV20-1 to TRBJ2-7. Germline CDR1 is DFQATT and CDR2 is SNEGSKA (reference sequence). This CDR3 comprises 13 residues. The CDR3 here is CSALRQGYSEEYF.

CDR3 sequence reads: CASSISLRNTEAFF. The chain uses TRBV19 and TRBJ1-1. The CDR3 is 14 amino acids. Germline loops: CDR1 LNHDA, CDR2 SQIVND (reference sequence).

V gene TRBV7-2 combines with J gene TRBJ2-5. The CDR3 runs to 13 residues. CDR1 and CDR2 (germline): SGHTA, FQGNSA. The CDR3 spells CASSLVVAGTQYF.

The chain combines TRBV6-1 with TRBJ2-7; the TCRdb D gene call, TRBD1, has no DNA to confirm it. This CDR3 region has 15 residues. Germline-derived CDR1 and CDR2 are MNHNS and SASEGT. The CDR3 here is CASRSGGTGMDEQYF.

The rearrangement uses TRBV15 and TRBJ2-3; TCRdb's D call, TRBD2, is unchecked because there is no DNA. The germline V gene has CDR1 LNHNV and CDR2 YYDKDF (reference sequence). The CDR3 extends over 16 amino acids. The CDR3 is CATSRETSVSTDTQYF.

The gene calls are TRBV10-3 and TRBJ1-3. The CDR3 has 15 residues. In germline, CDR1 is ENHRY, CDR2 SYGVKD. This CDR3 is CAISGGADSGNTIYF.

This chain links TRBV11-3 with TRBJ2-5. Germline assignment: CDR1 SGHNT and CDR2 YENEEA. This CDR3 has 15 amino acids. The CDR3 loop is CASSLRPVGQETQYF.

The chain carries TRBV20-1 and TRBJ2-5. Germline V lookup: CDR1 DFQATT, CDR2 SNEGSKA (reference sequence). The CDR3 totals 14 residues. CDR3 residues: CSAIRPGSEETQYF.

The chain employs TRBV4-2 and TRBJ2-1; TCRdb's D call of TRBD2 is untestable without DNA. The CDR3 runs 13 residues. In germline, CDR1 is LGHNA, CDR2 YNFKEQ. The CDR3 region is CASSQGAVNEQFF.

CDR3 in amino acids: CASSRGGGGTDTQYF. The rearrangement uses TRBV7-9 and TRBJ2-3; the D gene TCRdb calls, TRBD2, cannot be checked with no DNA. Per germline, CDR1 SEHNR and CDR2 FQNEAQ (reference sequence). There are 15 residues in the CDR3.

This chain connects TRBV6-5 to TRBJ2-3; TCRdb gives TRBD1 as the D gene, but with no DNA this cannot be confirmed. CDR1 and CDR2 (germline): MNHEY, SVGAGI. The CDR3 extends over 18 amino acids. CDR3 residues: CASSYGPGGHRSTDTQYF.

CDR3 sequence reads: CASSPSEGTGTEAFF. The chain has TRBV18 and TRBJ1-1; the D call of TRBD1 rests on TCRdb alone, since no DNA is present to check it. Germline V gene sequence: CDR1 KGHSH, CDR2 LQKENI. The CDR3 loop spans 15 amino acids.

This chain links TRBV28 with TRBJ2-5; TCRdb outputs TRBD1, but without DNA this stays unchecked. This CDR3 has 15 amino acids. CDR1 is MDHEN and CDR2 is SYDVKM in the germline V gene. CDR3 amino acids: CASSSPGQVVETQYF.